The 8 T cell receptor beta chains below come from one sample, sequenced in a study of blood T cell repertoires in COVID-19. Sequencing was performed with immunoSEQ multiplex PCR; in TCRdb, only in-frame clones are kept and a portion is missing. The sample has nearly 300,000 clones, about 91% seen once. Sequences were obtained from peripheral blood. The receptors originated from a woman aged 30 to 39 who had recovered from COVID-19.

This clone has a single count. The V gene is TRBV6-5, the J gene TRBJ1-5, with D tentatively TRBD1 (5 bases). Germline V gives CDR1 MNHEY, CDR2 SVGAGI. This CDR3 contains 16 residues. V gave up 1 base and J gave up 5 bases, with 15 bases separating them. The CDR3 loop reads CASSYFFEVGDQPQHF. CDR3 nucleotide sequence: TGTGCCAGCAGTTACTTCTTCGAGGTAGGGGATCAGCCCCAGCATTTT.

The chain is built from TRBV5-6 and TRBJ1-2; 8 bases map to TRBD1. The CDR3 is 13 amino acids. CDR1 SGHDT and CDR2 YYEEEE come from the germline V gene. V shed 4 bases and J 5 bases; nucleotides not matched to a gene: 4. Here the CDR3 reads CASSRGTGYGYTF. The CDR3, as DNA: TGTGCCAGCAGCCGCGGGACAGGATATGGCTACACCTTC.

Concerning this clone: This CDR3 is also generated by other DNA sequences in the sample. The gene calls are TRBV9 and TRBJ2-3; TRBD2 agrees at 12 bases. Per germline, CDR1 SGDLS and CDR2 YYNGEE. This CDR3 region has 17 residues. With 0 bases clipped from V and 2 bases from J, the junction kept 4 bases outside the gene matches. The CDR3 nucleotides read TGTGCCAGCAGCGTAGGGCTAGCGGGGGGGAACACAGATACGCAGTATTTT. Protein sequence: CASSVGLAGGNTDTQYF.

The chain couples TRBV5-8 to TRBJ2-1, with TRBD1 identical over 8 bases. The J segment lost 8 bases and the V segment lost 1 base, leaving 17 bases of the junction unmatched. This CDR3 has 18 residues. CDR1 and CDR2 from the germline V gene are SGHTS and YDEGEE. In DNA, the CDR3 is TGTGCCAGCAGCTTGATGTATTCGCTGGTTGGCAGGGGGCATGAGCAGTTCTTC. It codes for CASSLMYSLVGRGHEQFF.

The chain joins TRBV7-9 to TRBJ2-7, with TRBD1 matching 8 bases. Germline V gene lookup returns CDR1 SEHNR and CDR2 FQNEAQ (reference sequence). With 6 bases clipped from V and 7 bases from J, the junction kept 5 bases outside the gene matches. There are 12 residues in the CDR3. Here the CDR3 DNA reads TGTGCCAGCAGAACGACAGGGGATGAGCAGTACTTC. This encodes CASRTTGDEQYF.

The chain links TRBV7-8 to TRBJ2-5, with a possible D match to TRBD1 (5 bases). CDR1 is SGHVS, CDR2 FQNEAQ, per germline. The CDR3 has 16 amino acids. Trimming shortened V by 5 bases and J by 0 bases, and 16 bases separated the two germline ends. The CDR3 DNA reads TGTGCCAGCAGCGCGGCTAGGGGTAGCTACCAAGAGACCCAGTACTTC. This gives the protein CASSAARGSYQETQYF.

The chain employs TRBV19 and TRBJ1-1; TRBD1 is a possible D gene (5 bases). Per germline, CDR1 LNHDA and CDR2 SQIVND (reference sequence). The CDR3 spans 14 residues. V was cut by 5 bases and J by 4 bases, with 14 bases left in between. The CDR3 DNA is TGTGCCAGTAGTCGGGGGGTACTAATCACTGAAGCTTTCTTT. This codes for CASSRGVLITEAFF. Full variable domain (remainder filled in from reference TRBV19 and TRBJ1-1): DGGITQSPKYLFRKEGQNVTLSCEQNLNHDAMYWYRQDPGQGLRLIYYSQIVNDFQKGDIAEGYSVSREKKESFPLTVTSAQKNPTAFYLCASSRGVLITEAFFGQGTRLTVV.

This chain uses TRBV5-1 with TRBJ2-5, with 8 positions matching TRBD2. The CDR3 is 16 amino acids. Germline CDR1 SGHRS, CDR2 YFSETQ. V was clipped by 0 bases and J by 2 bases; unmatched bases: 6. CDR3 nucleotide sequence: TGCGCCAGCAGCTTGGAGCTAGCGGGTCCTCAAGAGACCCAGTACTTC. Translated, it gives CASSLELAGPQETQYF.